This paragraph reports one T cell receptor beta chain. This clonotype was seen many times. It has no known antigen specificity. No much larger clone is present one base from it, and per-base qualities are unavailable. The sample originates from a study of regulatory T cells in long-lasting Graves disease (dated by TCRdb to the early 2020s). Context from the whole study: In the newly diagnosed Graves' disease group, patients had been taking antithyroid drugs for less than 3 months. Peripheral blood TCR sequencing and RNA sequencing compared persistent Graves' disease patients with newly diagnosed Graves' disease patients. A total of 33 samples were covered by TCR sequencing, comprising some 13 persistent and approximately 20 newly diagnosed Graves' disease patients. The study took place in China and was registered as a clinical trial. What the research found in general, with its limitations: TRBV28, TRBJ1-2 and TRBJ2-5 were preferentially used in persistent disease, while TRBV20-1 and TRBJ2-1 were favored in newly diagnosed disease. Persistent patients shared more public clonotypes among themselves (roughly 2,700) than newly diagnosed patients did (about 900). The authors acknowledged the small sample size as a limitation that may reduce accuracy. Sequencing and analysis were limited to the TCR beta chain. Peripheral blood alone was examined, since thyroid tissue, which constituted the primary lesion, could not be accessed. Compared with newly diagnosed patients, patients with persistent Graves' disease had lower TCR Shannon entropy and fewer highly expanded clones, which suggests clonal expansion.

The method was multiplex PCR. TCRdb lists the instrument as Illumina HiSeq 4000. CDR3 regions were amplified by Arm-PCR with iRepertoire HTBI primers to construct TCR beta libraries. Gel purification was performed on PCR products prior to sequencing. Per the source publication's procedure: Gene usage analysis of CDR3 amino acid clonotypes relied on the approximately 62 TRBV and 13 to 15 TRBJ segments identified across samples. Filtered high-quality paired reads were merged into contigs using COPE and FqMerger. BLAST was used to align contigs to IMGT TRBV, TRBD and TRBJ reference genes, and CDR3 was defined according to IMGT. Any clonotype with a frequency above 0.1% was classified as a highly expanded clone. Repertoire diversity was measured by Shannon entropy, and V-J evenness by the Gini coefficient. A clonotype was considered public if more than one individual shared it. The public sequencing data were trimmed at Q25 with fastp and processed into clonotypes with MiXCR by TCRdb, which kept only in-frame beta chains. Every distinct CDR3 protein forms one entry, paired with its most common genes and DNA. The authors' filters were not applied to this entry. This sample has 400,000 to 500,000 distinct CDR3 sequences in its table, and over 15% of those were observed once. The ten largest clones capture about a quarter of the sample.

Clipping removes 0 bases from V and 4 bases from J, with 6 as the unmatched junction base count. CDR3 length: 15 amino acids, cysteine to phenylalanine. Of all the DNA, just the CDR3 is kept, 45 bases in frame from base 1. CDR1 and CDR2 are read off the germline V gene (reference sequence) as GTSNPN and SVGIG. The time point label of this sample denotes: newly diagnosed GD, antithyroid drugs for less than 3 months. For both TCR sequencing and RNA sequencing, RNA was extracted from PBMCs in TRIzol. The diagnosis of Graves' disease followed American Thyroid Association guidelines. Patients for the study were recruited at an endocrinology department in Xi'an, China. Each patient gave 7 to 9.5 milliliters of peripheral blood, collected in an EDTA anticoagulant tube. Ficoll Paque Plus density gradient separation was used to isolate PBMCs, and no further T cell sorting was performed. An Agilent 2100 Bioanalyzer and agarose gel were used to assess RNA quality, and a NanoDrop 2000 was used to measure RNA concentration.

The data were also submitted as part of a second study, on T cells in Graves' hyperthyroidism and ophthalmopathy. In that second paper, the authors write: Stable Graves' hyperthyroidism was defined as no progression to ophthalmopathy during 18 months of follow-up. Hyperthyroidism patients were aged 18 to 65 years and newly diagnosed, with disease duration of less than 2 months. The study excluded patients with uncontrolled infections, other autoimmune diseases, pregnancy or lactation. Diagnoses were established on the basis of clinical symptoms, serum thyroxine and TRAb, thyroid ultrasound, and orbital computed tomography. The first round of RT-PCR for the TCR CDR3 was performed with the HTBI primer set and the Qiagen OneStep RT-PCR kit. Most expanded thyroid clonotypes (frequency above 0.001) were also detected in blood, suggesting blood repertoires may reflect thyroid immune responses. In cross-validation, a model built on a 13 V-J signature told ophthalmopathy apart from stable hyperthyroidism with 87.88% sensitivity and around 83% specificity, and in testing the same model reached 80%/75%. In validation, progression to ophthalmopathy was predicted by the model with roughly 71% sensitivity and 72.22% specificity, a median of about 6 months before onset. To identify TCR V-J signatures that set the groups apart, the researchers used a discovery cohort of 100 patients, made up of 43 with Graves' ophthalmopathy and some 56 with stable Graves' hyperthyroidism. Prospective prediction of ophthalmopathy was tested in an independent validation cohort consisting of 18 hyperthyroidism patients and more than 15 patients who later progressed to ophthalmopathy. The 80 to 100 discovery patients were randomly divided into training and test sets at a 7:3 ratio. Thyroid tissue and blood T-cell repertoires from more than five Graves' hyperthyroidism patients were also compared in the study. Once sampling was done, hyperthyroidism patients were given methimazole at a starting dose of 30 mg daily, whereas ophthalmopathy patients were given high-dose intravenous methylprednisolone. The libraries were constructed in a second round of multiplex PCR and then size-selected and purified. Libraries were sequenced paired-end with 100 bp reads on an Illumina HiSeq2000. SOAPnuke was used to process the raw data, throwing out any read that contained adapters or uncalled bases, had a mean Phred below 15, or lacked an exact constant-primer or identifier match. COPE v1.2.5 was used to merge the high-quality paired reads, and each unique nucleotide sequence was defined as a clonotype. MiTCR v1.1 was used to align the clonotypes against IMGT TRBV, TRBD and TRBJ reference segments. The analysis included only V-J combinations with a frequency above 0.0001, which together covered around 99% of the repertoires. A TCS score was defined as the ratio of F50 (clonal expansion) to E x V (chaos), with BLOSUM62-based TCRdist applied between CDR3 peptides within each V-J. Welch's t-statistics and random forest reduced roughly 500 V-J features to 10 to 15, which were used in a naive Bayes classifier (R e1071). No statistical method was used to fix the sample size in advance, and group allocation was not hidden from the investigators. The paper describes TCR Vbeta CDR3 sequencing of 130 to 150 peripheral blood samples, made up of under 50 ophthalmopathy patients, 70 to 80 hyperthyroidism patients and 17 progressor patients.

This sequence uses TRBV30 and TRBJ2-3; 8 junctional bases match TRBD2. Sequenced material: peripheral blood mononuclear cells (PBMCs), taken at new diagnosis, from a patient treated with antithyroid drugs. The source of this sequence is a woman younger than 30 with Graves disease. Donor details come from another sample of the same person, matched by shared clones. The CDR3 amino acid sequence is: CAWSVGSGTSDTQYF. The DNA sequence is as follows: TGTGCCTGGAGTGTCGGTAGCGGGACGTCAGATACGCAGTATTTT.